This entry lists 19 T cell receptor beta chains sequenced from one sample in a study of T cells in Graves' hyperthyroidism and ophthalmopathy. RNA transcripts yielded amplified TCR beta CDR3 regions. Using the HTBI primer set, a first-round RT-PCR was run on the TCR CDR3. One entry per CDR3 protein, called by TCRdb with MiXCR from the multiplex PCR reads. The sample contains roughly 300,000 distinct CDR3 sequences, around 23% of which appear only once. Sequencing input: blood. The receptors come from a woman aged 50 to 60 with Graves' hyperthyroidism.

This clonotype was counted between two and nine times. V is TRBV28 and J is TRBJ2-1; D tentatively reads TRBD1 or TRBD2 (5 bases each). V was cut by 5 bases and J by 5 bases, with 13 bases left in between. There are 14 residues in the CDR3. In germline, CDR1 is MDHEN, CDR2 SYDVKM. The CDR3 region is CASSPGTFHNEQFF. The CDR3 DNA sequence: TGTGCCAGCAGTCCCGGGACCTTCCACAATGAGCAGTTCTTC.

This chain links TRBV5-1 with TRBJ2-7; 7 positions agree with TRBD2. V shed 0 bases and J 5 bases; nucleotides not matched to a gene: 8. Germline V gene lookup returns CDR1 SGHRS and CDR2 YFSETQ. There are 15 residues in the CDR3. Here the CDR3 DNA reads TGCGCCAGCAGCTTGGGATGGACTAGTAATGACGAGCAGTACTTC. This translates into CASSLGWTSNDEQYF.

This clonotype showed up just a few times. The chain joins TRBV9 to TRBJ2-3, with 12 bases that match TRBD2. The CDR3 covers 16 residues. The germline V gene has CDR1 SGDLS and CDR2 YYNGEE. V lost 3 bases and J lost 4; bases outside the gene matches: 6. The CDR3 sequence: CASSGATSGGADTQYF. The DNA of the CDR3 is TGTGCCAGCAGCGGAGCGACTAGCGGGGGCGCAGATACGCAGTATTTT.

This clonotype was picked up many times. This chain connects TRBV3-1 to TRBJ2-3; D remains unclear. Per germline, CDR1 LGHDT and CDR2 YNNKEL (reference sequence). Trimming left V 3 bases short and J 3 bases short, with 10 bases between. CDR3 length: 14 residues. CDR3 protein: CASSHPGRTDTQYF. CDR3 in DNA: TGTGCCAGCAGCCATCCCGGACGAACAGATACGCAGTATTTT.

The chain combines TRBV6-8 with TRBJ1-2; D uncertain. Per the germline V gene, CDR1 is MNHGY and CDR2 is SAAAGT. V gave up 6 bases and J gave up 6 bases, with 14 bases separating them. This CDR3 region has 13 residues. The CDR3 sequence is CASSLRRNDGYTF. Written as DNA, the CDR3 is TGTGCCAGCAGCTTGCGCAGAAATGATGGCTACACCTTC.

The genes are TRBV6-1 and TRBJ2-1, with D possibly TRBD2 on 5 matching bases. Germline V gene sequence: CDR1 MNHNS, CDR2 SASEGT. This CDR3 is 15 amino acids long. The V end lost 5 bases, the J end lost 4 bases, and 15 bases lay between the germline ends. The CDR3 nucleotides read TGTGCCAGCAGTCGGACTTCCCCACCTTACAATGAGCAGTTCTTC. As protein: CASSRTSPPYNEQFF.

The chain has TRBV9 and TRBJ2-1, with D hard to call. The CDR3 is made up of 13 amino acids. Per the germline V gene, CDR1 is SGDLS and CDR2 is YYNGEE. V lost 3 bases, J lost 0 bases, and 4 bases lay in between. Written as DNA, the CDR3 is TGTGCCAGCAGCGACGCCTCCTACAATGAGCAGTTCTTC. Translating it yields CASSDASYNEQFF.

The chain couples TRBV27 to TRBJ2-6; D unresolved. The V end lost 8 bases, the J end lost 2 bases, and 7 bases lay between the germline ends. The CDR3 covers 13 residues. The germline gives CDR1 MNHEY, CDR2 SMNVEV (reference sequence). The CDR3 nucleotides are TGTGCCAGCGGAATTCCTGGGGCCAACGTCCTGACTTTC. It translates to CASGIPGANVLTF.

V gene TRBV24-1 combines with J gene TRBJ2-2, with D uncertain. Germline values: CDR1 KGHDR, CDR2 SFDVKD. The CDR3 consists of 11 residues. With 0 bases removed from V and 11 bases from J, the gap between germline ends came to 3 bases. The DNA for the CDR3 is TGTGCCACCAGTGATTTGGTAGAGCTGTTTTTT. This translates into CATSDLVELFF.

At least ten counts were recorded for this clonotype. The CDR3 sequence is CASRPRVLGAQYF. For the CDR3, the DNA is TGTGCCAGCAGGCCTAGGGTGTTGGGCGCCCAGTACTTC. The chain recombines TRBV28 with TRBJ2-5; D not resolved. The CDR3 sequence is 13 residues long. Looked up from germline, CDR1 is MDHEN and CDR2 is SYDVKM. Trimming took off 6 bases at V and 9 bases at J, with 17 bases between the two ends.

The V call is TRBV2, the J call TRBJ2-3; TRBD2 aligns across 9 bases. V lost 6 bases to trimming and J lost 4 bases; unmatched junction nucleotides: 14. This CDR3 is built from 17 residues. The germline gives CDR1 SNHLY, CDR2 FYNNEI. The chain's CDR3 is CASSQVRLAGSADTQYF. The CDR3 DNA reads TGTGCCAGCAGCCAAGTCCGCCTAGCGGGATCCGCAGATACGCAGTATTTT.

In this sample, this clonotype turned up a few times. The V and J genes are TRBV11-2 and TRBJ2-5, with D perhaps matching TRBD1 or TRBD2 (5 bases each). The CDR3 sequence is 13 residues long. V was trimmed by 5 bases and J by 7 bases, leaving 14 bases between them. Germline values: CDR1 SGHAT, CDR2 FQNNGV. The CDR3 DNA reads TGTGCCAGCAGCAGAGGGACCGGAGGGACCCAGTACTTC. As protein: CASSRGTGGTQYF.

This clonotype was found a few times. This rearrangement joins TRBV2 to TRBJ2-1; 15 bases line up with TRBD2. Germline V gives CDR1 SNHLY, CDR2 FYNNEI. The CDR3 length is 15 residues. V lost 6 bases to trimming and J lost 10 bases; unmatched junction nucleotides: 7. The CDR3 loop reads CASRRTSGGAGEQFF. DNA for the CDR3: TGTGCCAGCAGACGGACTAGCGGGGGGGCCGGAGAGCAGTTCTTC.

The genes are TRBV7-9 and TRBJ2-3, with TRBD1 as a possible D gene (6 bases). The CDR3 is 17 amino acids. Deletions cut 8 bases from V and 2 bases from J, with 23 bases between. CDR1 is SEHNR and CDR2 is FQNEAQ in the germline V gene (reference sequence). DNA for the CDR3: TGTGCCAGCTTTCAAACCCCAGGGGCGGTCGACACAGATACGCAGTATTTT. Protein: CASFQTPGAVDTDTQYF.

A few counts support this clonotype. The chain uses TRBV20-1 and TRBJ1-3, with D possibly TRBD1 on 5 matching bases. Deletions cut 6 bases from V and 11 bases from J, with 17 bases between. The CDR3 loop spans 12 amino acids. Looked up from germline, CDR1 is DFQATT and CDR2 is SNEGSKA (reference sequence). The chain's CDR3 is CSARKTQAAIYF. DNA for the CDR3: TGCAGTGCCAGGAAAACACAGGCTGCCATATATTTT.

This chain connects TRBV7-9 to TRBJ1-2; possibly TRBD1 for D (5 bases). Between the trimmed V and J ends, which lost 3 bases and 4 bases, there was a span of 12 bases. This CDR3 has 14 amino acids. CDR1 SEHNR and CDR2 FQNEAQ come from the germline V gene (reference sequence). The CDR3 loop is CASSFRQQSYGYTF. The CDR3 DNA reads as TGTGCCAGCAGCTTTAGACAGCAGTCCTATGGCTACACCTTC.

This rearrangement joins TRBV2 to TRBJ1-6, with 8 nucleotides matching TRBD1. Germline V gene lookup returns CDR1 SNHLY and CDR2 FYNNEI. Unmatched junction bases numbered 2, after V lost 4 bases and J lost 6 bases. The CDR3 contains 14 residues. The CDR3 sequence is CASSVDRVNSPLHF. The DNA of the CDR3 is TGTGCCAGCAGTGTGGACAGGGTTAATTCACCCCTCCACTTT.

The chain combines TRBV13 with TRBJ2-3, with a possible D match to TRBD2 (7 bases). This CDR3 has 16 residues. Trimming shortened V by 5 bases and J by 2 bases, and 17 bases separated the two germline ends. Per germline, CDR1 PRHDT and CDR2 FYEKMQ (reference sequence). CDR3: CASSLAEGESTDTQYF. The CDR3 DNA reads as TGTGCCAGCAGCCTAGCGGAGGGGGAATCCACAGATACGCAGTATTTT.

Worth noting for this clonotype: This may stem from a read error, because a much larger clone lies one nucleotide away. The V gene is TRBV12-3 or TRBV12-4, the J gene TRBJ2-3; perhaps TRBD2 as D (6 bases). This CDR3 spans 15 amino acids. The CDR3 protein is CAGSFTGAGTDTQYF. The CDR3 DNA follows: TGTGCCGGCAGTTTTACGGGAGCGGGCACAGATACGCAGTATTTT.